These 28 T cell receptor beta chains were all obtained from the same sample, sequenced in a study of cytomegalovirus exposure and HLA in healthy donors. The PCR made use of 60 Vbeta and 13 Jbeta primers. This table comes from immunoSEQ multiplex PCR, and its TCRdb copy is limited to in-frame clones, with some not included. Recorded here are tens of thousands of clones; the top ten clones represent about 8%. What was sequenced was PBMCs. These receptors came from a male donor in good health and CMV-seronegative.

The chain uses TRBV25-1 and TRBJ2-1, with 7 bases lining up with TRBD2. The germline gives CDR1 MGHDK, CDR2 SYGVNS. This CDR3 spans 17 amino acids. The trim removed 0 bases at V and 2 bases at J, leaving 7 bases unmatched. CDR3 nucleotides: TGTGCCAGCAGTGAATATAGTCCGGGGAGGGCCTACAATGAGCAGTTCTTC. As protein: CASSEYSPGRAYNEQFF.

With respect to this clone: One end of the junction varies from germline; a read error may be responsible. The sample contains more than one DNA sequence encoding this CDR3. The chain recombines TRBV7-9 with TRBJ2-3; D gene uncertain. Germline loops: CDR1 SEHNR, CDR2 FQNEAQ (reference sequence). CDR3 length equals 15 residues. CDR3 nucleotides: TGCGCCAGCAGCTTAGGTGCGAGCTCCACAGATACGCAGTATTTT. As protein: CASSLGASSTDTQYF.

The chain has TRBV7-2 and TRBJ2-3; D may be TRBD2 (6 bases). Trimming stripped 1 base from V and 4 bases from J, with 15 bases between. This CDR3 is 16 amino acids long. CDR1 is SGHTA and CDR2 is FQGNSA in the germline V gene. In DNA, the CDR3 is TGTGCCAGCAGCTTAGTTACGGGAGTTCGTGCAGATACGCAGTATTTT. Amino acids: CASSLVTGVRADTQYF.

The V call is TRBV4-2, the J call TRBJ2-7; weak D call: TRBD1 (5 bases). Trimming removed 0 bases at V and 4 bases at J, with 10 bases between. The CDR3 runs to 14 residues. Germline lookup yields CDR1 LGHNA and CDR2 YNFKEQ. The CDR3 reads CASSQEFRQYEQYF. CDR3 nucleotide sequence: TGTGCCAGCAGCCAAGAATTTAGACAGTACGAGCAGTACTTC.

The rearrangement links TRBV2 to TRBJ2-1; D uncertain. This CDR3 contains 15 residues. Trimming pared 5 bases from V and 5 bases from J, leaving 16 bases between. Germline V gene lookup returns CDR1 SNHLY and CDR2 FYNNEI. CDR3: CASSNGRLENNEQFF. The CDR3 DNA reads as TGTGCCAGCAGTAATGGAAGGCTAGAAAACAATGAGCAGTTCTTC.

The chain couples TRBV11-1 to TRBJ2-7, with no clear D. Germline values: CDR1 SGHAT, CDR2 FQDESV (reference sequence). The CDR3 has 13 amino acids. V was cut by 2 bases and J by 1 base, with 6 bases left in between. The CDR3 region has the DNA TGTGCCAGCAGCTTACCTCCTTCCTACGAGCAGTACTTC. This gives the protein CASSLPPSYEQYF. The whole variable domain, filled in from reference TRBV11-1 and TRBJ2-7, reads EAEVAQSPRYKITEKSQAVAFWCDPISGHATLYWYRQILGQGPELLVQFQDESVVDDSQLPKDRFSAERLKGVDSTLKIQPAELGDSAMYLCASSLPPSYEQYFGPGTRLTVT.

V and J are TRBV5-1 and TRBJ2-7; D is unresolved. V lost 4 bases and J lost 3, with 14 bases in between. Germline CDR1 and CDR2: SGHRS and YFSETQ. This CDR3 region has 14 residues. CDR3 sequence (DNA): TGCGCCAGCAGCGTCAAACTAAACTACTACGAGCAGTACTTC. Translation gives CASSVKLNYYEQYF.

CDR3 loop: CASSPKDRGNQPQHF. Here the CDR3 DNA reads TGTGCCAGCAGTCCGAAGGACAGGGGGAATCAGCCCCAGCATTTT. V usage is TRBV6-1 and J usage is TRBJ1-5; 10 bases are a match to TRBD1. Germline trimming cut 5 bases from V and 4 bases from J; bases unmatched to any gene: 5. The CDR3 is made up of 15 amino acids. Germline V lookup: CDR1 MNHNS, CDR2 SASEGT.

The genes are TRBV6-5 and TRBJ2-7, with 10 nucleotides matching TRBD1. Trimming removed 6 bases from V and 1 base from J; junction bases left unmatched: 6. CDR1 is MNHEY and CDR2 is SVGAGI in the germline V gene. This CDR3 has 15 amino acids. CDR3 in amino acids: CASRPTGGISYEQYF. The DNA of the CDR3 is TGTGCCAGCAGACCGACAGGGGGCATTTCCTACGAGCAGTACTTC.

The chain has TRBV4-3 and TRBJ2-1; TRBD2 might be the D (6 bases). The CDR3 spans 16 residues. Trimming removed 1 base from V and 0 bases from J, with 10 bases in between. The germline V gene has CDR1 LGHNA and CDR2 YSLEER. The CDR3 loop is CASSQGHGSSYNEQFF. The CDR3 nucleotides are TGCGCCAGCAGCCAAGGCCACGGGAGCTCCTACAATGAGCAGTTCTTC.

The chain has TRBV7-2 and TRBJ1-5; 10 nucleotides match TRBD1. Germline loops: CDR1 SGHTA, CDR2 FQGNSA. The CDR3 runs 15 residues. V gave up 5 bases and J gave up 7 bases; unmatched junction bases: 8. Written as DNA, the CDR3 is TGTGCCAGCAGCCTGGACAGGGGGTCGGGGCAGCCCCAGCATTTT. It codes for CASSLDRGSGQPQHF.

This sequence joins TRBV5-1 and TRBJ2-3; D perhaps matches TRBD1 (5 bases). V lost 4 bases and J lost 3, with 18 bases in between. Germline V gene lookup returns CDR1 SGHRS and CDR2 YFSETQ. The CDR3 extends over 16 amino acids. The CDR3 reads CASSPLKFPGTDTQYF. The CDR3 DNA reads TGCGCCAGCAGCCCCTTGAAATTCCCAGGGACAGATACGCAGTATTTT.

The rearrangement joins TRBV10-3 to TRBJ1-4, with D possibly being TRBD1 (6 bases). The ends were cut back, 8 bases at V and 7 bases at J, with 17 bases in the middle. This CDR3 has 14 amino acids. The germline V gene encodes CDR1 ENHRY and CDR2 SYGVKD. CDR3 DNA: TGTGCCATCGGACGAGGGGGGGATGGTGAAAAACTGTTTTTT. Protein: CAIGRGGDGEKLFF.

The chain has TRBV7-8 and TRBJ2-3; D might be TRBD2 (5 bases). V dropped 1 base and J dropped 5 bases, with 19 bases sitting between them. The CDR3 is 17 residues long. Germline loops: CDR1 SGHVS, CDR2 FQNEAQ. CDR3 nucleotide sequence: TGTGCCAGCAGCTTAGTCCGGGCTAGCCCCACGAAAGATACGCAGTATTTT. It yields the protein CASSLVRASPTKDTQYF.

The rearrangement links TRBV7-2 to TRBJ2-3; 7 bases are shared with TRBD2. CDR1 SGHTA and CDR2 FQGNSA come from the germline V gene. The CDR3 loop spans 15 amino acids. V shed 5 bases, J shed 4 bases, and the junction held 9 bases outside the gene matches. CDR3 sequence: CASSGDWGGADTQYF. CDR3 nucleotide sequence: TGTGCCAGCAGCGGGGACTGGGGGGGGGCAGATACGCAGTATTTT.

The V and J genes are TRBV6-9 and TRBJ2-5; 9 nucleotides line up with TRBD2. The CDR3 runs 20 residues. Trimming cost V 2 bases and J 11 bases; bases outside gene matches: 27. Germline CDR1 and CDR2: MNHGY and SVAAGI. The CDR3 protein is CASSYVPPSGTSRRLLEQYF. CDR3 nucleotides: TGTGCCAGCAGTTATGTCCCCCCTTCCGGGACTAGCCGCCGACTCCTTGAGCAGTACTTC.

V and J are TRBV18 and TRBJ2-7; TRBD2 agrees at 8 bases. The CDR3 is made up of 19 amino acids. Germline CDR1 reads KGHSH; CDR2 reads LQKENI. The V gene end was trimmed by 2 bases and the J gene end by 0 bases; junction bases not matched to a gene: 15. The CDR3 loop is CASSPFSSGFSSSSYEQYF. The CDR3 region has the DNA TGTGCCAGCTCACCATTTTCTAGCGGGTTTTCCTCTAGCTCCTACGAGCAGTACTTC.

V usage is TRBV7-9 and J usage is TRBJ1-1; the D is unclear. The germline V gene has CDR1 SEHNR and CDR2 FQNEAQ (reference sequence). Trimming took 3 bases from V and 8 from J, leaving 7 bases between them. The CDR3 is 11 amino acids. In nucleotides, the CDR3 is TGTGCCAGCAGCTTTACCGGGGAAGCTTTCTTT. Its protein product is CASSFTGEAFF.

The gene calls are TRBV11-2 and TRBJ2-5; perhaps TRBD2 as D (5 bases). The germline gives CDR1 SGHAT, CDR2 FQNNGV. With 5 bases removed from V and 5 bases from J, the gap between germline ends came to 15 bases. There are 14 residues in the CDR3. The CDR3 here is CASSGVGRGETQYF. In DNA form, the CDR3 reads TGTGCCAGCAGCGGGGTGGGCCGCGGGGAGACCCAGTACTTC.

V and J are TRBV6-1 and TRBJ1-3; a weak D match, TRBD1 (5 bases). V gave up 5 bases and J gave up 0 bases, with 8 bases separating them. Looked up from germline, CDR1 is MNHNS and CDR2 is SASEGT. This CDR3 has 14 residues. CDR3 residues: CASSSDSSGNTIYF. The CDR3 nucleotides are TGTGCCAGCAGTTCCGACAGCTCTGGAAACACCATATATTTT.

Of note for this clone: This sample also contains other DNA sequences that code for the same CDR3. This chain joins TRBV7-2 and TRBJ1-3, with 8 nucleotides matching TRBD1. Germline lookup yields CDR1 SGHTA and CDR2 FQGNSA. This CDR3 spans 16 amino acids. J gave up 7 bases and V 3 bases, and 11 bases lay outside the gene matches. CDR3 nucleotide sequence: TGTGCCAGCAGCTTCATGACAGGGGCCTCGGGGAACACCATATATTTT. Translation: CASSFMTGASGNTIYF.

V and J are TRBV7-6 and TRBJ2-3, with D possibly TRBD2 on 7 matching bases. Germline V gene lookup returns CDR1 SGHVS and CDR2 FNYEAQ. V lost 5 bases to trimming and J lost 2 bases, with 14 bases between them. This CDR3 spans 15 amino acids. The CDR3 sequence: CASSLERDTTDTQYF. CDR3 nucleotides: TGTGCCAGCAGCCTCGAGCGGGACACCACAGATACGCAGTATTTT.

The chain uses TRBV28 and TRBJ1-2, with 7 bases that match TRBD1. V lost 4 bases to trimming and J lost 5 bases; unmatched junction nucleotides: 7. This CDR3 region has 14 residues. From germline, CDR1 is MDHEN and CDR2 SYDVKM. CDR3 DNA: TGTGCCAGCAGTTCTACAGGGGATCGATATGGCTACACCTTC. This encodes CASSSTGDRYGYTF.

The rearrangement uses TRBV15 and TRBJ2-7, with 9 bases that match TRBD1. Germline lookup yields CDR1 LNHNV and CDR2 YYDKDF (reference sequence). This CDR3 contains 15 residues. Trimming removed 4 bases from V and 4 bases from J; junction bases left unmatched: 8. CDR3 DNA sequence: TGTGCCACCAGCAAAACGGGACAGGGACGATACGAGCAGTACTTC. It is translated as CATSKTGQGRYEQYF.

CDR3 protein: CASSPQSSGRADWEYF. CDR3 nucleotides: TGTGCCAGCAGCCCCCAGAGTAGCGGGAGAGCAGACTGGGAGTACTTC. The V and J genes are TRBV7-2 and TRBJ2-7; 9 nucleotides agree with TRBD2. CDR3 length equals 16 residues. From germline, CDR1 is SGHTA and CDR2 FQGNSA. With 5 bases clipped from V and 11 bases from J, the junction kept 19 bases outside the gene matches. Drawing the rest from reference TRBV7-2 and TRBJ2-7, the complete variable domain is GAGVSQSPSNKVTEKGKDVELRCDPISGHTALYWYRQSLGQGLEFLIYFQGNSAPDKSGLPSDRFSAERTGGSVSTLTIQRTQQEDSAVYLCASSPQSSGRADWEYFGPGTRLTVT.

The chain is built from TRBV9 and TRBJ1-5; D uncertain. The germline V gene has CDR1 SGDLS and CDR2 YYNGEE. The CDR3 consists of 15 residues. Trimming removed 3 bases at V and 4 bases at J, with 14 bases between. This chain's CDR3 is CASSASARQNQPQHF. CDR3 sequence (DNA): TGTGCCAGCAGCGCCTCCGCCAGGCAAAATCAGCCCCAGCATTTT.

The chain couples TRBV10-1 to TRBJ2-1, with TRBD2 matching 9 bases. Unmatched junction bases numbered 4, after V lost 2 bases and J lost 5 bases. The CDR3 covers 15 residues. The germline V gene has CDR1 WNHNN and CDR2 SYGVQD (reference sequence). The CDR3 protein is CASSEASGNHNEQFF. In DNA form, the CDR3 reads TGCGCCAGCAGTGAGGCTAGCGGGAACCACAATGAGCAGTTCTTC.

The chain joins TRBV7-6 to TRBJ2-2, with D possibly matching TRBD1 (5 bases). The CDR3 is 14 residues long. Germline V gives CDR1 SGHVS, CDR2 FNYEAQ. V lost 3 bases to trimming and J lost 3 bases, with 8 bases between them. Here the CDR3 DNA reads TGTGCCAGCAGCTTGCAGGGTTACACCGGGGAGCTGTTTTTT. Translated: CASSLQGYTGELFF.